A selection of T cell receptor beta chains follows, all from one sample in a study of shared T cell receptors in the human thymus. Generated by immunoSEQ multiplex PCR, the TCRdb table keeps only in-frame clones and is missing some. The sample lists some 700,000 clones, over 75% occurring once. This sample also appeared in a second study, on human thymus T cells.

Sequencing was carried out using thymocytes. Every receptor here comes from a girl under three years old with a congenital heart defect. CDR3s include the opening cysteine and the closing phenylalanine or tryptophan. Fields, in order: V gene, D gene, J gene, CDR3 length, clone size, CDR3 protein, CDR3 DNA. D genes are given only for firm matches. Clone size is shown for a subset of rows, as once, few, many or a class of expanded clone.

v_gene: TRBV6-5; d_gene: TRBD1; j_gene: TRBJ1-1; len: 14; abundance: NA; CDR3aa: CASSYTDRGPEAFF; CDR3nt: TGTGCCAGCAGTTACACGGACAGGGGGCCCGAAGCTTTCTTT
v_gene: TRBV28; d_gene: TRBD2; j_gene: TRBJ2-1; len: 17; abundance: NA; CDR3aa: CASSVRMIAGDYNEQFF; CDR3nt: TGTGCCAGCAGTGTTAGGATGATAGCGGGGGACTACAATGAGCAGTTCTTC
v_gene: TRBV5-6; d_gene: NA; j_gene: TRBJ1-2; len: 17; abundance: NA; CDR3aa: CASSLELHRTSPYGYTF; CDR3nt: TGTGCCAGCAGCTTGGAACTACACAGGACATCCCCGTATGGCTACACCTTC
v_gene: TRBV9; d_gene: NA; j_gene: TRBJ2-5; len: 15; abundance: once; CDR3aa: CASSVGEHRQETQYF; CDR3nt: TGTGCCAGCAGCGTAGGTGAACACAGACAAGAGACCCAGTACTTC
v_gene: TRBV4-3; d_gene: NA; j_gene: TRBJ2-3; len: 17; abundance: NA; CDR3aa: CASSREVGALGTDTQYF; CDR3nt: TGCGCCAGCAGCCGCGAGGTGGGGGCACTGGGCACAGATACGCAGTATTTT
v_gene: TRBV7-9; d_gene: NA; j_gene: TRBJ2-3; len: 12; abundance: NA; CDR3aa: CASSLIRGTQYF; CDR3nt: TGTGCCAGCAGCTTAATCCGGGGTACGCAGTATTTT
v_gene: TRBV6-4; d_gene: TRBD1; j_gene: TRBJ1-5; len: 16; abundance: NA; CDR3aa: CASSDRDRGREQPQHF; CDR3nt: TGTGCCAGCAGTGACCGGGACAGGGGGCGAGAGCAGCCCCAGCATTTT
v_gene: TRBV2; d_gene: NA; j_gene: TRBJ1-2; len: 14; abundance: once; CDR3aa: CASSDYQGNYGYTF; CDR3nt: TGTGCCAGCAGTGATTATCAGGGCAACTATGGCTACACCTTC
v_gene: TRBV5-1; d_gene: NA; j_gene: TRBJ2-2; len: 16; abundance: NA; CDR3aa: CASSPTRGGGTGELFF; CDR3nt: TGCGCCAGCAGCCCCACTAGGGGAGGGGGAACCGGGGAGCTGTTTTTT
v_gene: TRBV5-6; d_gene: TRBD1; j_gene: TRBJ1-2; len: 19; abundance: NA; CDR3aa: CASSLYYMENRGRLYGYTF; CDR3nt: TGTGCCAGCAGCTTATATTATATGGAAAACAGGGGGCGGTTATATGGCTACACCTTC
v_gene: TRBV4-1; d_gene: NA; j_gene: TRBJ1-6; len: 15; abundance: NA; CDR3aa: CASSQGAPNNSPLHF; CDR3nt: TGCGCCAGCAGCCAGGGGGCCCCAAATAATTCACCCCTCCACTTT
v_gene: TRBV7-9; d_gene: TRBD1; j_gene: TRBJ2-2; len: 15; abundance: NA; CDR3aa: CASSFGTGSTGELFF; CDR3nt: TGTGCCAGCAGCTTTGGGACAGGGTCAACCGGGGAGCTGTTTTTT
v_gene: TRBV6-5; d_gene: NA; j_gene: TRBJ2-5; len: 15; abundance: NA; CDR3aa: CASSPLASQGETQYF; CDR3nt: TGTGCCAGCAGTCCCCTAGCCTCCCAAGGGGAGACCCAGTACTTC
v_gene: TRBV18; d_gene: TRBD1; j_gene: TRBJ1-2; len: 16; abundance: NA; CDR3aa: CASSNPRQGKRHGYTF; CDR3nt: TGTGCCAGCTCAAACCCTCGACAGGGGAAACGGCATGGCTACACCTTC
v_gene: TRBV4-3; d_gene: NA; j_gene: TRBJ2-5; len: 16; abundance: NA; CDR3aa: CASSQGAPDRKETQYF; CDR3nt: TGCGCCAGCAGCCAAGGGGCACCGGACAGAAAAGAGACCCAGTACTTC
v_gene: TRBV29-1; d_gene: TRBD1; j_gene: TRBJ1-2; len: 11; abundance: NA; CDR3aa: CSVQGADGYTF; CDR3nt: TGCAGCGTCCAGGGGGCTGATGGCTACACCTTC
v_gene: TRBV4-1; d_gene: NA; j_gene: TRBJ1-1; len: 14; abundance: once; CDR3aa: CASSQDPGFVLAFF; CDR3nt: TGCGCCAGCAGCCAAGACCCGGGGTTTGTCTTGGCTTTCTTT
v_gene: TRBV7-2; d_gene: NA; j_gene: TRBJ1-2; len: 13; abundance: once; CDR3aa: CASSLWGGDGYTF; CDR3nt: TGTGCCAGCAGCTTGTGGGGAGGCGATGGCTACACCTTC
v_gene: TRBV6-5; d_gene: TRBD1; j_gene: TRBJ1-2; len: 16; abundance: NA; CDR3aa: CASSYDPDRGNYGYTF; CDR3nt: TGTGCCAGCAGTTACGATCCGGACAGGGGGAACTATGGCTACACCTTC
v_gene: TRBV5-6; d_gene: TRBD2; j_gene: TRBJ2-7; len: 14; abundance: NA; CDR3aa: CASNPTSGEEEQYF; CDR3nt: TGTGCCAGCAACCCGACTAGCGGGGAGGAGGAGCAGTACTTC
v_gene: TRBV9; d_gene: NA; j_gene: TRBJ1-2; len: 12; abundance: NA; CDR3aa: CASDGINYGYTF; CDR3nt: TGTGCCAGCGACGGGATTAACTATGGCTACACCTTC
v_gene: TRBV15; d_gene: NA; j_gene: TRBJ2-7; len: 12; abundance: NA; CDR3aa: CATSRETYEQYF; CDR3nt: TGTGCCACCAGCAGAGAAACCTACGAGCAGTACTTC
v_gene: TRBV7-9; d_gene: NA; j_gene: TRBJ1-3; len: 15; abundance: NA; CDR3aa: CASSFGGSSGNTIYF; CDR3nt: TGTGCCAGCAGCTTCGGGGGATCGTCTGGAAACACCATATATTTT
v_gene: TRBV9; d_gene: TRBD2; j_gene: TRBJ2-3; len: 16; abundance: NA; CDR3aa: CASSVEGLAGTDTQYF; CDR3nt: TGTGCCAGCAGCGTAGAGGGACTAGCGGGCACAGATACGCAGTATTTT
v_gene: TRBV5-4; d_gene: NA; j_gene: TRBJ1-1; len: 17; abundance: NA; CDR3aa: CASSLFFGTGYSTEAFF; CDR3nt: TGTGCCAGCAGCTTGTTTTTCGGAACCGGGTATAGCACTGAAGCTTTCTTT
v_gene: TRBV11-3; d_gene: NA; j_gene: TRBJ1-1; len: 13; abundance: NA; CDR3aa: CASSCTAGAEAFF; CDR3nt: TGTGCCAGCAGCTGCACGGCCGGGGCTGAAGCTTTCTTT
v_gene: TRBV19; d_gene: TRBD2; j_gene: TRBJ2-5; len: 18; abundance: few; CDR3aa: CASTRSGGGLQLQETQYF; CDR3nt: TGTGCCAGTACACGGTCCGGGGGGGGACTACAACTCCAAGAGACCCAGTACTTC
v_gene: TRBV5-6; d_gene: NA; j_gene: TRBJ1-1; len: 13; abundance: NA; CDR3aa: CASSCGDMGEAFF; CDR3nt: TGTGCCAGCAGCTGCGGGGATATGGGTGAAGCTTTCTTT
v_gene: TRBV5-1; d_gene: TRBD2; j_gene: TRBJ2-3; len: 18; abundance: NA; CDR3aa: CASSLPRTSGGAGDTQYF; CDR3nt: TGCGCCAGCAGCTTACCCAGGACTAGCGGGGGGGCAGGGGATACGCAGTATTTT
v_gene: TRBV4-3; d_gene: NA; j_gene: TRBJ1-1; len: 19; abundance: NA; CDR3aa: CASSREQGPITGLNTEAFF; CDR3nt: TGCGCCAGCAGTCGGGAACAGGGACCAATTACAGGACTGAACACTGAAGCTTTCTTT
v_gene: TRBV4-1; d_gene: NA; j_gene: TRBJ1-2; len: 15; abundance: NA; CDR3aa: CASSQDGGSTNGYTF; CDR3nt: TGCGCCAGCAGCCAAGATGGGGGCAGTACCAATGGCTACACCTTC
v_gene: TRBV9; d_gene: TRBD2; j_gene: TRBJ2-5; len: 15; abundance: NA; CDR3aa: CASSPRLAGEETQYF; CDR3nt: TGTGCCAGCAGCCCACGACTAGCGGGGGAAGAGACCCAGTACTTC
v_gene: TRBV27; d_gene: TRBD1; j_gene: TRBJ1-2; len: 17; abundance: NA; CDR3aa: CASSLLGQGNRGNGYTF; CDR3nt: TGTGCCAGCAGTTTATTGGGACAGGGCAACCGAGGAAATGGCTACACCTTC
v_gene: TRBV5-1; d_gene: TRBD2; j_gene: TRBJ2-1; len: 16; abundance: NA; CDR3aa: CASSLALRGGYGEQFF; CDR3nt: TGCGCCAGCAGCTTGGCATTGCGGGGGGGCTATGGTGAGCAGTTCTTC
v_gene: TRBV7-2; d_gene: TRBD1; j_gene: TRBJ2-7; len: 14; abundance: NA; CDR3aa: CASSSTGDNDEQYF; CDR3nt: TGTGCCAGCAGCTCAACAGGGGACAACGACGAGCAGTACTTC
v_gene: TRBV5-1; d_gene: NA; j_gene: TRBJ1-1; len: 14; abundance: NA; CDR3aa: CASERAGLNTEAFF; CDR3nt: TGCGCCAGCGAAAGGGCAGGGCTGAACACTGAAGCTTTCTTT
v_gene: TRBV27; d_gene: TRBD1; j_gene: TRBJ2-2; len: 19; abundance: NA; CDR3aa: CASSFPTRGRRPYTGELFF; CDR3nt: TGTGCCAGCAGTTTCCCCACCAGGGGGCGACGTCCTTACACCGGGGAGCTGTTTTTT
v_gene: TRBV5-1; d_gene: TRBD1; j_gene: TRBJ2-7; len: 15; abundance: NA; CDR3aa: CASSCTGTGTYEQYF; CDR3nt: TGCGCCAGCAGCTGTACCGGGACAGGGACCTACGAGCAGTACTTC
v_gene: TRBV28; d_gene: NA; j_gene: TRBJ1-4; len: 13; abundance: NA; CDR3aa: CASSDRTNEKLFF; CDR3nt: TGTGCCAGCAGTGACAGAACTAATGAAAAACTGTTTTTT
v_gene: TRBV12-5; d_gene: NA; j_gene: TRBJ2-7; len: 12; abundance: NA; CDR3aa: CASAIGFYEQYF; CDR3nt: TGTGCTAGTGCCATCGGGTTTTACGAGCAGTACTTC
v_gene: TRBV19; d_gene: TRBD1; j_gene: TRBJ1-1; len: 18; abundance: once; CDR3aa: CASSPRDRGPEANTEAFF; CDR3nt: TGTGCCAGTAGTCCCAGGGACAGGGGGCCGGAGGCGAACACTGAAGCTTTCTTT
v_gene: TRBV6-1; d_gene: NA; j_gene: TRBJ1-5; len: 14; abundance: NA; CDR3aa: CASSNQDRNQPQHF; CDR3nt: TGTGCCAGCAGCAATCAGGACAGAAATCAGCCCCAGCATTTT
v_gene: TRBV5-4; d_gene: NA; j_gene: TRBJ2-1; len: 15; abundance: NA; CDR3aa: CASSWPGLKYNEQFF; CDR3nt: TGTGCCAGCAGCTGGCCGGGACTGAAATACAATGAGCAGTTCTTC